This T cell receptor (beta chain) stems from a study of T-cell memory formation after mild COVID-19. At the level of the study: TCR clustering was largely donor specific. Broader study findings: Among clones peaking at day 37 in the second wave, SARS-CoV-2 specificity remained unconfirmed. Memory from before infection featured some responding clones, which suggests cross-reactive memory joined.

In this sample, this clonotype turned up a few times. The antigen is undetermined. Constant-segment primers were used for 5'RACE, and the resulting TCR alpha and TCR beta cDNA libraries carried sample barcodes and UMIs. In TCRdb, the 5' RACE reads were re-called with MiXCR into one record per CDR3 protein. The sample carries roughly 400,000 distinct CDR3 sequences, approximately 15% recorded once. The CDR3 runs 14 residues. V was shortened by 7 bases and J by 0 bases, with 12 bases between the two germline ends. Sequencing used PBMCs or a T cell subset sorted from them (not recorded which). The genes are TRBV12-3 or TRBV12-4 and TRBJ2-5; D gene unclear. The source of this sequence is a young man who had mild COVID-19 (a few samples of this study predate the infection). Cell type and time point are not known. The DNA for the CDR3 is TGTGCCAGCATGTCCGGACGGTACCAAGAGACCCAGTACTTC. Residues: CASMSGRYQETQYF.